This T cell receptor (beta chain) comes out of a study of blood T cell repertoires in COVID-19. Produced via immunoSEQ multiplex PCR; TCRdb's table is partial and in-frame only. Of approximately 30,000 clones listed, more than 80% are singletons. This clone was seen just once. Per the germline V gene, CDR1 is SNHLY and CDR2 is FYNNEI. There are 16 residues in the CDR3. Trimming cost V 2 bases and J 8 bases, with 18 bases left between them. The rearrangement links TRBV2 to TRBJ1-4; the D gene is possibly TRBD1 (6 bases). The sequence was obtained from a human donor in a cohort sampled during active COVID-19. The sample consisted of peripheral blood. The CDR3 spells CASSEWGGLPMEKLFF. DNA for the CDR3: TGTGCCAGCAGTGAATGGGGGGGCCTGCCCATGGAAAAACTGTTTTTT.